The T cell receptor beta chain under discussion was sequenced for a study of blood T cell repertoires in COVID-19. Overall study context: T cells, B-cell-depleted T cells, or PBMCs provided the cDNA or gDNA that served as material.

CDR3 length: 15 amino acids. Per the germline V gene, CDR1 is SQVTM and CDR2 is ANQGSEA. V lost 6 bases and J lost 8, with 25 bases in between. Clones were read by immunoSEQ multiplex PCR, and TCRdb kept only the in-frame ones, dropping some. Among over 150,000 clones listed, roughly 88% were seen once. Seattle's enrolled individuals joined amid active infection and were then monitored longitudinally. This chain uses TRBV29-1 with TRBJ1-2; a possible D gene is TRBD1 (6 bases). The TCR sequence derives from a man between 45 and 60 years old with COVID-19, enrolled during active disease. The sample was peripheral blood. CDR3 DNA: TGCAGCGTACGAATGGCAGGGGCGTGGTGGGCCGGCTACACCTTC. Its translation: CSVRMAGAWWAGYTF.